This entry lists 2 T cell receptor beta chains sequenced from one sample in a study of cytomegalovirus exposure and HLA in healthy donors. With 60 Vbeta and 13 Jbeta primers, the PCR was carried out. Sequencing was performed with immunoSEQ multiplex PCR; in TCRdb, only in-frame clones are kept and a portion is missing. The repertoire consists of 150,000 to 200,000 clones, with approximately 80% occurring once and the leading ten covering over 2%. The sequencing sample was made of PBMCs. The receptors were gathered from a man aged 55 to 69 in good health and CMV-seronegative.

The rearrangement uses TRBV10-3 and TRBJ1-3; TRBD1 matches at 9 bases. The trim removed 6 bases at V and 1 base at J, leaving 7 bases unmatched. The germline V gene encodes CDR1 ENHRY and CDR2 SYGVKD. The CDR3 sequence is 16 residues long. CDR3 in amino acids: CAIRGETGGSGNTIYF. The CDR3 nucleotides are TGTGCCATCAGGGGGGAGACAGGGGGATCTGGAAACACCATATATTTT.

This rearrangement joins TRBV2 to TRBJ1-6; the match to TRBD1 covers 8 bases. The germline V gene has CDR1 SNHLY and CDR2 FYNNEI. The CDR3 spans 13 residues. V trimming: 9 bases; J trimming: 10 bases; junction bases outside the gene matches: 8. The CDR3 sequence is CASVAGGASPLHF. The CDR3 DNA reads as TGTGCCAGTGTTGCAGGGGGCGCATCACCCCTCCACTTT.